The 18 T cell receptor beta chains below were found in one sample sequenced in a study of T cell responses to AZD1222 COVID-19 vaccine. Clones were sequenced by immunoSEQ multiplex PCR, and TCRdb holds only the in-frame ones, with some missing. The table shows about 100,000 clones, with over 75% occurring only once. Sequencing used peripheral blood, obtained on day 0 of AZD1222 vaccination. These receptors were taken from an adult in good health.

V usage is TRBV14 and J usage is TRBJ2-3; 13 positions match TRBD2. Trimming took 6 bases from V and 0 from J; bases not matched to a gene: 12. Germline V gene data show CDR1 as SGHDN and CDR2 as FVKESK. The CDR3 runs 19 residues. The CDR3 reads CASRRTGTSGVTSTDTQYF. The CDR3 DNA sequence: TGTGCCAGCAGGAGAACCGGGACTAGCGGGGTTACTAGCACAGATACGCAGTATTTT.

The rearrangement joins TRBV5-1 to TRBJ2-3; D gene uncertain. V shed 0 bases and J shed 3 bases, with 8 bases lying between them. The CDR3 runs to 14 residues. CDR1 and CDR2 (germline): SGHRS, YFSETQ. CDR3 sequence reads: CASSLEVETDTQYF. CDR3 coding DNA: TGCGCCAGCAGCTTGGAAGTAGAAACAGATACGCAGTATTTT.

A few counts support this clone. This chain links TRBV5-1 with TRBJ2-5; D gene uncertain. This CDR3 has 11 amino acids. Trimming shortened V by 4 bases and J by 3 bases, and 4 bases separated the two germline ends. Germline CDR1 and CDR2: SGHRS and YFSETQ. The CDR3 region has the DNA TGCGCCAGCAGCGAAGAAGAGACCCAGTACTTC. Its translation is CASSEEETQYF.

The CDR3 is CASDPFVPASGENTEAFF. The CDR3 region has the DNA TGTGCCAGCGACCCTTTCGTCCCCGCTTCGGGGGAGAACACTGAAGCTTTCTTT. The rearrangement links TRBV28 to TRBJ1-1, with TRBD1 as a possible D gene (5 bases). The V end lost 8 bases, the J end lost 1 base, and 26 bases lay between the germline ends. Germline CDR1 and CDR2: MDHEN and SYDVKM. The CDR3 runs 18 residues.

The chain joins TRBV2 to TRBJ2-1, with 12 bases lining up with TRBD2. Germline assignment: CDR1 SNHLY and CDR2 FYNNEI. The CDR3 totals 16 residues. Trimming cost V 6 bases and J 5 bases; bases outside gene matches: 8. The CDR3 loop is CASSRQTSGGHNEQFF. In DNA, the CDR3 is TGTGCCAGCAGCCGACAGACTAGCGGGGGACACAATGAGCAGTTCTTC.

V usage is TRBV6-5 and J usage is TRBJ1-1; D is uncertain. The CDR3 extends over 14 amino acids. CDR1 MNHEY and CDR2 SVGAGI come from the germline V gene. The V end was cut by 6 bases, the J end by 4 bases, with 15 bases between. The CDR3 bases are TGTGCCAGCAGAAGGACCCGAGGAAGCACTGAAGCTTTCTTT. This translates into CASRRTRGSTEAFF.

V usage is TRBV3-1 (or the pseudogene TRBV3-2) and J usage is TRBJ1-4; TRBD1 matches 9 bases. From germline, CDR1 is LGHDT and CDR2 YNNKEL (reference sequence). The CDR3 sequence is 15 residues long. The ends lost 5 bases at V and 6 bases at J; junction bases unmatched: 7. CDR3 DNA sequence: TGTGCCAGCAGCTACCCGGGACAGGGAGATGAAAAACTGTTTTTT. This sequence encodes CASSYPGQGDEKLFF.

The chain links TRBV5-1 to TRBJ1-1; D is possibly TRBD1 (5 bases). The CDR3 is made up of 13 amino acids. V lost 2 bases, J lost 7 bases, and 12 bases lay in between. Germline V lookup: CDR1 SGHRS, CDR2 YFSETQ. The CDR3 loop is CASSFGGTGEAFF. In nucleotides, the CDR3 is TGCGCCAGCAGCTTTGGAGGGACCGGTGAAGCTTTCTTT.

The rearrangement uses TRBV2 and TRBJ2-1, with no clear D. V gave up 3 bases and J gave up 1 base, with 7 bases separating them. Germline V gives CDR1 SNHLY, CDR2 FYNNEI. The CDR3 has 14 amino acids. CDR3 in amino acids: CASSELQSYNEQFF. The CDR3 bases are TGTGCCAGCAGTGAGTTGCAATCCTACAATGAGCAGTTCTTC.

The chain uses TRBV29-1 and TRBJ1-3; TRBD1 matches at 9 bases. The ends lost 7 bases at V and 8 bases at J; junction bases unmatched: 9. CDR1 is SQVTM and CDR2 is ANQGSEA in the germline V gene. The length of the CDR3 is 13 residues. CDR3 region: CSAWDRALDTIYF. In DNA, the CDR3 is TGCAGCGCTTGGGACAGGGCTTTAGACACCATATATTTT. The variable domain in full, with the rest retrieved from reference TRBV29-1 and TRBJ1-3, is SAVISQKPSRDICQRGTSLTIQCQVDSQVTMMFWYRQQPGQSLTLIATANQGSEATYESGFVIDKFPISRPNLTFSTLTVSNMSPEDSSIYLCSAWDRALDTIYFGEGSWLTVV.

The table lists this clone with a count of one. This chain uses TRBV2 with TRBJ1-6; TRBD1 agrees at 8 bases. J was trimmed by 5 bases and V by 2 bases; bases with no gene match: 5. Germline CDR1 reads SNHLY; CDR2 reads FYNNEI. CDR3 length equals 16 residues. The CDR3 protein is CASSERQGKNNSPLHF. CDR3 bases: TGTGCCAGCAGTGAAAGACAGGGGAAAAATAATTCACCCCTCCACTTT. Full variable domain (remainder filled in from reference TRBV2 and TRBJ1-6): EPEVTQTPSHQVTQMGQEVILRCVPISNHLYFYWYRQILGQKVEFLVSFYNNEISEKSEIFDDQFSVERPDGSNFTLKIRSTKLEDSAMYFCASSERQGKNNSPLHFGNGTRLTVT.

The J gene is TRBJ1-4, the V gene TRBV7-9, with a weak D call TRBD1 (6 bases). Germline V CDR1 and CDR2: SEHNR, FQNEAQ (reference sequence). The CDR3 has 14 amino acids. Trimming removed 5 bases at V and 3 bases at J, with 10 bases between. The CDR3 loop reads CASSVQGPNEKLFF. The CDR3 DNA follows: TGTGCCAGCAGCGTACAGGGTCCTAATGAAAAACTGTTTTTT. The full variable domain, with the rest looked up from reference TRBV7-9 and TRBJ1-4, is DTGVSQNPRHKITKRGQNVTFRCDPISEHNRLYWYRQTLGQGPEFLTYFQNEAQLEKSRLLSDRFSAERPKGSFSTLEIQRTEQGDSAMYLCASSVQGPNEKLFFGSGTQLSVL.

CDR3 protein: CAIQALGDQETQYF. In nucleotides, the CDR3 is TGTGCCATCCAGGCACTAGGGGACCAAGAGACCCAGTACTTC. This sequence joins TRBV28 and TRBJ2-5, with D perhaps being TRBD1 or TRBD2 (5 bases each). Trimming took 10 bases from V and 0 from J, leaving 15 bases between them. The CDR3 totals 14 residues. Germline V gene data show CDR1 as MDHEN and CDR2 as SYDVKM.

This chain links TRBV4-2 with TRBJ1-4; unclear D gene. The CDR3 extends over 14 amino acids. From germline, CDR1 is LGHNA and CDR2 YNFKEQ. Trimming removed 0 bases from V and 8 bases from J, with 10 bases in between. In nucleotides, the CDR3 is TGTGCCAGCAGCCAAGAGCGGTTTGGAGAAAAACTGTTTTTT. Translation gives CASSQERFGEKLFF.

The CDR3 bases are TGCACCAGCAGCCAAGGCGGAGTGAACACTGAAGCTTTCTTT. It yields the protein CTSSQGGVNTEAFF. This sequence joins TRBV1 and TRBJ1-1. TRBV1 is designated a pseudogene. This CDR3 is 14 amino acids long.

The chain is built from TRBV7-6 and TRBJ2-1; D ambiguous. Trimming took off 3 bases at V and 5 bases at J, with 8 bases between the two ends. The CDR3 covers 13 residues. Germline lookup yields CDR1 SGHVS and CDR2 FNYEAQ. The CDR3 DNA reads TGTGCCAGCAGCTTGAGACGGAACAATGAGCAGTTCTTC. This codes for CASSLRRNNEQFF.

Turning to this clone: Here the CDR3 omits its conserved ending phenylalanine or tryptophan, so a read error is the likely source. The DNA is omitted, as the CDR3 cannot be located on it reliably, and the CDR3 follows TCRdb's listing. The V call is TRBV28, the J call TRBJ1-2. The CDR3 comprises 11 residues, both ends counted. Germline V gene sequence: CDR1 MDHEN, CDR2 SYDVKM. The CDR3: CASSLREGNLL.

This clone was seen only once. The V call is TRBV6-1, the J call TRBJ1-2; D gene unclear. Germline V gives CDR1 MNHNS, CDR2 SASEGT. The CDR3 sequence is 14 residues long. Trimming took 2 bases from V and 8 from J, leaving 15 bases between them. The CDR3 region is CASSEIPGTVGYTF. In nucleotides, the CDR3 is TGTGCCAGCAGTGAAATCCCGGGAACGGTAGGCTACACCTTC.